This T cell receptor (beta chain) comes out of a study of beta chain features in type 1 diabetes (dated by TCRdb to the late 2010s). For context, the study as a whole: No differences in mean age, gender distribution, total cell number or subset yield were found between patients and healthy donors. A total of around 110,000,000 sorted cells were examined across all samples, and RNA yield correlated strongly with the number of cells per subset. In the study, TCRB repertoires of sorted circulating CD4+ T cell subsets from recently diagnosed type 1 diabetes patients were compared with those of matched healthy donors. Regulatory and stem cell-like memory subsets were isolated from only 8 patients and roughly 8 healthy donors, whereas naive and central memory subsets came from all 28 donors.

Study-wide conclusions, independent of this receptor: At VDJ recombination sites, patients with type 1 diabetes made fewer insertions and deleted more nucleotides, a pattern implying thymic rearrangement abnormalities. HLA sub-analyses involved small numbers of individuals, so any influence of HLA type on TCRB rearrangement remained unresolved. PCR might favor shorter templates, but patient and control samples were amplified and corrected together, so any skew would affect both groups equally. Naive, central memory and regulatory TCRB repertoires appeared more similar among patients than among healthy donors. Because cDNA was sequenced instead of genomic DNA, highly expressing activated cells could be over-represented, though the groups showed no difference in activation or CD3 levels. A moderate but significant shortening of TCRB CDR3 length was observed in type 1 diabetes patients in all four CD4+ subsets.

The CDR3 has 15 amino acids, counting the end cysteine and phenylalanine. Here the CDR3 DNA is all that survives: 45 bases in frame from base 1. CDR1 and CDR2 are read off the germline V gene as SGHRS and YFSETQ. A distance of 14 bases separates the germline ends of V and J, which lose 5 bases and 1 base respectively. A single peripheral blood draw of about 116 mL on average was collected from each donor into heparinised tubes. A BD FACSAria II and a panel including CD45RO, CCR7, CD25, CD127, CD95 and CD27 were used to sort naive, central memory, regulatory and stem cell-like memory CD4+ T cells. All sorted populations exceeded 95% purity. PBMCs were isolated right away by Lymphoprep density gradient centrifugation and were stained directly, without culture. Samples were stained and sorted in pairs, with one healthy donor and one patient per experiment, so that batch effects were minimized. All of the isolated RNA was reverse transcribed with the High Capacity cDNA Reverse Transcription Kit, so expressed TCRB transcripts were sequenced. Naive, central memory and regulatory T cell samples underwent deep immunoSEQ sequencing, averaging around 4 million total reads per sample. Sorted cells were lysed in RLT buffer, and RNA was extracted using DNase-treated RNeasy Micro or Mini kits according to cell number. Each cell subset was processed on its own to prevent cross-contamination, while patient and healthy donor samples were processed together. Using the immunoSEQ multiplex PCR, TCRB sequences were amplified from cDNA into 87-bp fragments spanning the CDR3 region. The amplicons were sequenced using the Illumina HiSeq platform. Per the original workflow: Synthetic template baselines were used to correct PCR bias computationally, reads within Hamming distance 2 were collapsed, and singletons that could not be merged were discarded. By aligning reads against IMGT, V, D and J genes, CDR3 length, and insertions or deletions at six rearrangement sites were assigned. Within each subset, clonotype counts were normalized to sorted cell number, after which true diversity and Gini coefficients were computed with the tcR R package. Repertoire sharing was quantified using the overlap coefficient calculated on TCRB nucleotide sequences. As a proxy for the pre-selection repertoire, out-of-frame TCRB sequences from naive cells were analyzed. TCRdb holds this immuneACCESS table with in-frame rearrangements only. Some clones are missing; in checked studies, unresolved V genes explain under half, and the rest has no known cause. The D gene and trimming were derived from the DNA, and the V and J assignments and clone size from that table. Here the sample has 300,000 to 400,000 clones; about 13% occur a single time. The ten largest make up 0.015% of the sample.

As to this clone: It lacks a known antigen. One base away there is no much larger clone; base qualities are not given.

The sequence derives from a woman aged 18-29 years with type 1 diabetes. The sequenced sample was naive CD4+ T cells from blood. The cell subset or site label for this specimen denotes: true naive CD4+ T cells. The V and J segments used are TRBV5-1 and TRBJ2-3; the D gene cannot be resolved reliably. The DNA sequence is given as TGCGCCAGCAGTTCTACTATAGGCGGCACAGATACGCAGTATTTT. The translation is CASSSTIGGTDTQYF.